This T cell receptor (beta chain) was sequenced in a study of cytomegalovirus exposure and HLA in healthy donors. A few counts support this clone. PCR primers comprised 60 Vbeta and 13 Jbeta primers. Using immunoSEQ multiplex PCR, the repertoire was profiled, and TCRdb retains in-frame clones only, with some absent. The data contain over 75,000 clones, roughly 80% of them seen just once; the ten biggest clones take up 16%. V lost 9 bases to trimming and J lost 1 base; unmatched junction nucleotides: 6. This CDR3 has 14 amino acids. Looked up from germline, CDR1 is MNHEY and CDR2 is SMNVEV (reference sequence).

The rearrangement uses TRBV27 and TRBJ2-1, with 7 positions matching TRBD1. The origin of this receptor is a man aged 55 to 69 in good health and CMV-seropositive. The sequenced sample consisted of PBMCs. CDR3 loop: CASQDRVSYNEQFF. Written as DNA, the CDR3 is TGTGCCAGTCAAGACAGGGTTTCCTACAATGAGCAGTTCTTC.